This section outlines one TCR beta chain sequence together with its context. Its antigen is unidentified. This specimen belongs to a study of CD8+CD57+ T cells in acquired aplastic anemia. Study at large: The sorted CD4+ and CD8+ cells yielded an average about 3.5 ug of DNA. Overall study results and limits: Found in both controls and patients were about 30 CD8+ CDR3 sequences.

TCR beta VDJ combinations and CDR3 sequences were profiled from genomic DNA. One entry per CDR3 protein results from TCRdb running MiXCR on the reads. The sample has roughly 150,000 distinct CDR3 sequences; around half are singletons. Patients chosen for sequencing had shown CD8+CD57+ cell expansion by flow cytometry. By the time of blood sampling, patients had still received no therapy. Sequencing input: sorted CD4+, CD8+, or CD8+CD57+ T cells (not recorded which) from PBMCs. The receptor was isolated from a human donor with aplastic anemia.

CDR3: CASSLAANQPQHF. The CDR3 nucleotides read TGTGCCAGCAGCTTGGCAGCAAATCAGCCCCAGCATTTT. The V gene is TRBV7-3, the J gene TRBJ1-5; no definite D call. Germline V gene sequence: CDR1 SGHTA, CDR2 FQGTGA. This CDR3 is built from 13 residues. V was shortened by 3 bases and J by 4 bases, with 7 bases between the two germline ends.